This TCR beta chain stems from a study of cytomegalovirus exposure and HLA in healthy donors. General study points: Rare TCR sequences predominated, though certain public TCRs were found in many donors.

This clone was counted a few times. Its antigen remains unidentified. The study ran its PCR with 60 Vbeta and 13 Jbeta primers. The method was immunoSEQ multiplex PCR; TCRdb's version includes in-frame clones alone and lacks a portion of them. This sample has tens of thousands of clones; roughly 72% occur once, and the top ten carry about a fifth. Trimming removed 7 bases at V and 0 bases at J, with 21 bases between. CDR3 size: 17 residues. Germline V gene sequence: CDR1 LNHDA, CDR2 SQIVND (reference sequence). This receptor was taken from a woman between 25 and 40 years old in good health and CMV-seropositive. Material for sequencing was PBMCs. The rearrangement uses TRBV19 and TRBJ1-1, with D possibly being TRBD1 (6 bases). Here the CDR3 reads CASIPTVGQGMNTEAFF. DNA for the CDR3: TGTGCCAGTATCCCAACGGTGGGGCAGGGGATGAACACTGAAGCTTTCTTT.